This entry lists 9 T cell receptor beta chains sequenced from one sample in a study of T cells after yellow fever vaccination. TCRdb recomputed calls from the 5' RACE reads with MiXCR, one row per CDR3 protein. Of around 530,000 distinct CDR3 sequences listed, 17% were seen once; the top ten hold approximately 15%. Sequenced here: PBMCs, sampled 5 days after the first yellow fever vaccination. These receptors came from a man aged 18-30 years who received the YFV17D yellow fever vaccine.

This clonotype has only a few counts. V and J are TRBV6-1 and TRBJ1-5; unclear D gene. This CDR3 has 14 amino acids. Germline V lookup: CDR1 MNHNS, CDR2 SASEGT. Trimming took off 4 bases at V and 2 bases at J, with 9 bases between the two ends. The CDR3, as DNA: TGTGCCAGCAGTGCAGAAGGAGGCAATCAGCCCCAGCATTTT. Protein sequence: CASSAEGGNQPQHF.

This clonotype has more than one count but fewer than ten. The V gene is TRBV4-1, the J gene TRBJ2-1; D not resolved. There are 14 residues in the CDR3. From germline, CDR1 is MGHRA and CDR2 YSYEKL. V was trimmed by 3 bases and J by 8 bases, leaving 14 bases between them. CDR3 sequence: CASSHRTASYEQFF. The DNA of the CDR3 is TGCGCCAGCAGCCACCGGACCGCAAGTTATGAGCAGTTCTTC.

This clonotype was seen only a few times. This rearrangement joins TRBV27 to TRBJ1-6, with a tentative D call TRBD1 (5 bases). V lost 2 bases and J lost 9, with 11 bases in between. The CDR3 covers 14 residues. Germline CDR1 and CDR2: MNHEY and SMNVEV (reference sequence). The CDR3 nucleotides read TGTGCCAGCAGTTTAGGGGGGGTGATTTCACCCCTCCACTTT. Translation: CASSLGGVISPLHF.

The V gene is TRBV12-3 or TRBV12-4, the J gene TRBJ2-5; D may be TRBD1 (5 bases). V was clipped by 5 bases and J by 7 bases, with 17 bases between them. The CDR3 has 14 amino acids. This chain's CDR3 is CASSENVGEGTQYF. The CDR3 coding sequence is TGTGCCAGCAGTGAGAACGTAGGGGAAGGGACCCAGTACTTC.

The chain couples TRBV5-1 to TRBJ2-3; 7 bases match TRBD1. This CDR3 has 17 residues. V lost 4 bases, J lost 2 bases, and 13 bases stayed unmatched. CDR1 and CDR2 (germline): SGHRS, YFSETQ. CDR3 DNA sequence: TGCGCCAGCAGCCCTAAGACAGGGTCGGAGCACACAGATACGCAGTATTTT. It codes for CASSPKTGSEHTDTQYF.

V is TRBV4-2 and J is TRBJ2-5; D is possibly TRBD2 (6 bases). With 1 base removed from V and 5 bases from J, the gap between germline ends came to 17 bases. Per the germline V gene, CDR1 is LGHNA and CDR2 is YNFKEQ. The CDR3 length is 16 residues. CDR3 protein: CASSQATPSRGETQYF. In DNA form, the CDR3 reads TGTGCCAGCAGCCAAGCGACCCCCTCTCGGGGGGAGACCCAGTACTTC.

As concerns this clonotype: A read error may explain this, as a much larger clone is one base away. This chain uses TRBV4-1 with TRBJ2-7; no clear D gene. Germline lookup yields CDR1 MGHRA and CDR2 YSYEKL. Trimming took off 1 base at V and 2 bases at J, with 9 bases between the two ends. The CDR3 is made up of 14 amino acids. CDR3 bases: TGCGCCAGCAGCCAAGGACACAGCACCTACGAGCAGTACTTC. It specifies CASSQGHSTYEQYF.

This chain uses TRBV6-5 with TRBJ2-3, with TRBD2 matching 12 bases. The V and J ends lost 1 base and 7 bases, in that order; junction bases with no gene match: 9. Germline assignment: CDR1 MNHEY and CDR2 SVGAGI. This CDR3 has 17 amino acids. CDR3 residues: CASSYWSSGGAANTQYF. The DNA of the CDR3 is TGTGCCAGCAGTTACTGGTCTAGCGGGGGGGCCGCAAATACGCAGTATTTT.

This clonotype occurred many times. This chain links TRBV20-1 with TRBJ1-4; D not certain. The CDR3 has 13 amino acids. Germline CDR1 DFQATT, CDR2 SNEGSKA (reference sequence). Here the CDR3 DNA reads TGCAGAGGCCATCAGGCAACTAATGAAAAACTGTTTTTT. It encodes CRGHQATNEKLFF.